This TCR beta chain stems from a study of blood T cell repertoires in COVID-19. Across the whole study: The United States, Italy and Spain provided the acute and convalescent COVID-19 samples. Nucleic acid was either cDNA or gDNA, and it came from T cells, B-cell-depleted T cells, or PBMCs.

Germline V lookup: CDR1 SGHTA, CDR2 FQGNSA. Trimming at V came to 4 bases and at J to 0 bases, leaving 10 bases not matched to a gene. The CDR3 consists of 17 residues. In the source study's methods: Reference gene primer amplification in the assay estimated nucleated cell counts. Some clones are missing from TCRdb's copy, which holds only in-frame ones; the method was immunoSEQ multiplex PCR. Clone size and the V and J calls come from that table; the DNA yielded D and trimming. The table lists about 75,000 clones, roughly 86% of them singletons. The clonotype comes from a woman in her forties or fifties with acute or convalescent COVID-19. The sequencing input was peripheral blood. The chain is built from TRBV7-2 and TRBJ2-7; 9 bases map to TRBD2. CDR3: CASSSRLAEQPSYEQYF. CDR3 nucleotides: TGTGCCAGCAGCTCCAGACTAGCGGAGCAGCCCTCCTACGAGCAGTACTTC.